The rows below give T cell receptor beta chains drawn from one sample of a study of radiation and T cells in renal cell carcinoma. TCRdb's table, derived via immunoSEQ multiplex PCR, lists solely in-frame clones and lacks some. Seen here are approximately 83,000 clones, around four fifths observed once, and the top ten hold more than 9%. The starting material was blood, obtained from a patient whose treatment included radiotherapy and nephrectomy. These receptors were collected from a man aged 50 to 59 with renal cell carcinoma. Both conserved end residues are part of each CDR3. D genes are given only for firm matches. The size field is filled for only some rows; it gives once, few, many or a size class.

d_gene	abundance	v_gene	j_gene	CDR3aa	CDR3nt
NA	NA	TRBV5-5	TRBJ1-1	CASSPAAQMNTEAFF	TGTGCCAGCAGCCCCGCTGCGCAGATGAACACTGAAGCTTTCTTT
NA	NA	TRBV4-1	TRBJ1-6	CASSQGLRGSGDSPLHF	TGCGCCAGCAGCCAAGGTCTTCGGGGCTCAGGGGATTCACCCCTCCACTTT
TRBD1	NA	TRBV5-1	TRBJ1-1	CASSLGWGQGTMNTEAFF	TGCGCCAGCAGCTTGGGTTGGGGACAGGGGACGATGAACACTGAAGCTTTCTTT
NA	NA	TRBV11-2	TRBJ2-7	CASSLGGLEAAKQYF	TGTGCCAGCAGCTTAGGGGGCTTGGAAGCGGCCAAGCAGTACTTC
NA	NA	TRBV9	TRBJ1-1	CASSAGALNTEAFF	TGTGCCAGCAGCGCAGGGGCCTTGAACACTGAAGCTTTCTTT
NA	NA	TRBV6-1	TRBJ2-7	CASRSGEQYF	TGTGCCAGCAGGTCTGGTGAGCAGTACTTC
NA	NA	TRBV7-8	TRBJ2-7	CASSPARGRGEQYF	TGTGCCAGCAGCCCAGCCCGGGGACGGGGCGAGCAGTACTTC
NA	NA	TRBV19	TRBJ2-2	CASSGTLGPGRTGELFF	TGTGCCAGTAGTGGAACCTTGGGCCCGGGGAGGACCGGGGAGCTGTTTTTT
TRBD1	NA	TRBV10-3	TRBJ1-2	CAISKQGDYGYTF	TGTGCCATCAGTAAACAGGGGGACTATGGCTACACCTTC
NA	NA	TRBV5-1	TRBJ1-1	CASRIQSGTEAFF	TGCGCCAGCAGGATACAGTCAGGCACTGAAGCTTTCTTT
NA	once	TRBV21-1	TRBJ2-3	CASKGTGGSLDTQYF	TGTGCCAGCAAAGGGACAGGGGGCTCGTTGGATACGCAGTATTTT
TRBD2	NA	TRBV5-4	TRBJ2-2	CASSPIGLAGVHTGELFF	TGTGCCAGCAGCCCCATCGGACTAGCGGGAGTTCACACCGGGGAGCTGTTTTTT
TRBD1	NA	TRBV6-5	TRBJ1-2	CASRSHRGDYGYTF	TGTGCCAGCAGGTCCCACAGGGGGGACTATGGCTACACCTTC
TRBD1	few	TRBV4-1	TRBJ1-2	CASSQGVLTGGYGYTF	TGCGCCAGCAGCCAAGGAGTGTTAACAGGGGGCTATGGCTACACCTTC
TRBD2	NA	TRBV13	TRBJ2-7	CASSFGLAGANYEQYF	TGTGCCAGCAGCTTCGGACTAGCGGGGGCCAACTACGAGCAGTACTTC
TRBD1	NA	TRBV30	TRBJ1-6	CACNDRGTSPLHF	TGTGCCTGCAACGACAGGGGGACTTCACCCCTCCACTTT
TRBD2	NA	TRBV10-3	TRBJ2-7	CAISDETSVISYEQYF	TGTGCCATCAGTGATGAGACTAGCGTCATCTCCTACGAGCAGTACTTC
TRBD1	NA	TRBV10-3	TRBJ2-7	CAIKDRDYEQYF	TGTGCCATCAAGGACAGGGACTACGAGCAGTACTTC
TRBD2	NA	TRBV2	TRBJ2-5	CASSLLAGGQETQYF	TGTGCCAGCAGCCTTCTAGCGGGGGGGCAAGAGACCCAGTACTTC
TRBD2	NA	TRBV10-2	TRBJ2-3	CASTAKTSGKADTQYF	TGCGCCAGCACTGCGAAGACTAGCGGGAAAGCAGATACGCAGTATTTT
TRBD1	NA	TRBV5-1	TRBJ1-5	CASSLTGANQPQHF	TGCGCCAGCAGCCTAACAGGGGCAAATCAGCCCCAGCATTTT
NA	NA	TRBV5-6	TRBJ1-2	CASSLGLGYTF	TGTGCCAGCAGCTTGGGTCTGGGCTACACCTTC
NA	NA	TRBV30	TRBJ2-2	CAWSAGHYTGELFF	TGTGCCTGGAGTGCGGGACACTACACCGGGGAGCTGTTTTTT
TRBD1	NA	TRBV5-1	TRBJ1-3	CARLTGSGNTIYF	TGCGCCAGATTGACAGGGTCGGGAAACACCATATATTTT
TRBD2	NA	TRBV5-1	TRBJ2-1	CASSGGVYNEQFF	TGCGCCAGTAGCGGGGGGGTATACAATGAGCAGTTCTTC
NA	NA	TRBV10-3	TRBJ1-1	CAISEAREAFF	TGTGCCATCAGTGAAGCCCGAGAAGCTTTCTTT
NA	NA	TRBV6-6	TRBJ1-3	CASSGGVGSGNTIYF	TGTGCCAGCAGTGGGGGTGTTGGCTCTGGAAACACCATATATTTT
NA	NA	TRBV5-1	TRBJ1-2	CASSLVGLANYGYTF	TGCGCCAGCAGCTTGGTGGGTTTAGCTAACTATGGCTACACCTTC
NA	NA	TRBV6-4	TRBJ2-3	CASSDSDVSTQYF	TGTGCCAGCAGTGACTCGGACGTTTCTACGCAGTATTTT
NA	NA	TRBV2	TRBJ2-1	CASMLAERDEQFF	TGTGCCAGCATGCTCGCCGAGAGGGATGAGCAGTTCTTC
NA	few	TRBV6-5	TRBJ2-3	CASSYKRSTDTQYF	TGTGCCAGCAGTTACAAGCGGAGCACAGATACGCAGTATTTT
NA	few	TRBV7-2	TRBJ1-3	CASSSEIIDRNTIYF	TGTGCCAGCAGCTCAGAAATTATTGACAGAAACACCATATATTTT
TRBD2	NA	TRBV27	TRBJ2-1	CASSLSREAYNEQFF	TGTGCCAGCAGTTTATCGCGGGAGGCCTACAATGAGCAGTTCTTC
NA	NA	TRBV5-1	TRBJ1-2	CASSLYSGTGANYGYTF	TGCGCCAGCAGCTTGTATTCGGGGACGGGAGCTAACTATGGCTACACCTTC
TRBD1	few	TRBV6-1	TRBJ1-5	CASRDTGDQPQHF	TGTGCCAGCAGGGACACAGGGGACCAGCCCCAGCATTTT
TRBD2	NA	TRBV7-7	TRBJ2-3	CASSPSGSITDTQYF	TGTGCTAGCAGCCCTAGCGGATCTATCACAGATACGCAGTATTTT
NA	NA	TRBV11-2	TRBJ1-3	CASSPGTTGRTIYF	TGTGCCAGCAGCCCCGGGACTACCGGTCGTACCATATATTTT
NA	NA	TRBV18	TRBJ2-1	CASSPSDEQFF	TGTGCCAGCTCACCAAGCGATGAGCAGTTCTTC
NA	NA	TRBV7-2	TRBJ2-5	CASSLLVPETQYF	TGTGCCAGCAGCTTATTAGTTCCAGAGACCCAGTACTTC
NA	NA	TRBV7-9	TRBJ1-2	CASSPEGGRGGYTF	TGTGCCAGCAGCCCAGAGGGAGGTCGTGGAGGCTACACCTTC
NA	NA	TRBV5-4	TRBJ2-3	CASSLATSTDTQYF	TGTGCCAGCAGCTTGGCGACTAGCACAGATACGCAGTATTTT
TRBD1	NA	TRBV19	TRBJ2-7	CASSIPGQVYEQYF	TGTGCCAGTAGTATACCGGGACAGGTATACGAGCAGTACTTC
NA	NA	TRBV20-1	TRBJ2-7	CSASGDYEQYF	TGCAGTGCTAGCGGCGATTACGAGCAGTACTTC